Only a few counts were recorded for the clone carrying this T cell receptor (beta chain). Its specificity is unknown. This CDR3 is built from 15 residues. Per the germline V gene, CDR1 is SGHRS and CDR2 is YFSETQ. V lost 1 base to trimming and J lost 2 bases; unmatched junction nucleotides: 3. Each CDR3 protein gets one entry after TCRdb re-called the 5' RACE reads with MiXCR. The sample yields about 350,000 distinct CDR3 sequences, 25% to 30% seen once. The sample originates from a study of T-cell memory formation after mild COVID-19. The study's findings and limits: Mainly CM and EM harbored the contracting CD4+ clones; mainly EMRA harbored the CD8+ ones.

The rearrangement links TRBV5-1 to TRBJ1-1; 9 bases are a match to TRBD1. Sequencing input: PBMCs or a T cell subset sorted from them (not recorded which). This clonotype originated in an adult woman who had mild COVID-19 (a few samples of this study predate the infection). Cell type and time point are not known. CDR3 protein: CASSLRTGENTEAFF. The CDR3 coding sequence is TGCGCCAGCAGCTTGAGGACAGGGGAAAACACTGAAGCTTTCTTT.